Below, one T cell receptor beta chain is given with its context. These data originate in a study of blood T cell repertoires in COVID-19. Two consecutive negative NP/OP PCR tests, clearance, or resolved symptoms defined Cohort 3 recovery. The protocol was immunoSEQ multiplex PCR, while the TCRdb copy is restricted to in-frame clones and leaves out a portion. There are around 380,000 clones in the sample; about 90% occur only once, and 1% to 1.5% lies in the top ten. Looked up from germline, CDR1 is SGHNT and CDR2 is YENEEA. This CDR3 is built from 13 residues. V lost 4 bases to trimming and J lost 4 bases, with 11 bases between them.

The chain is built from TRBV11-3 and TRBJ2-7; possibly TRBD1 for D (6 bases). The TCR originated in a man aged 30 to 39 who had recovered from COVID-19. The specimen sequenced was PBMCs or T cells enriched from blood (not recorded which). CDR3 amino acids: CASSSYQGYEQYF. The CDR3 DNA reads TGTGCCAGCAGCTCCTATCAGGGGTACGAGCAGTACTTC.